One and the same sample provided the 27 T cell receptor beta chains below, sequenced in a study of control samples from healthy donors and cancer patients. The method was immunoSEQ multiplex PCR; TCRdb's version includes in-frame clones alone and lacks a portion of them. The repertoire holds around 150,000 clones, with just under 95% as singletons. Sequenced input: blood. Receptors were obtained from a woman in her 40s in good health.

The chain combines TRBV10-1 with TRBJ2-7, with 8 nucleotides matching TRBD1. The V segment lost 4 bases and the J segment 3 bases; nucleotides outside the gene matches: 2. The CDR3 covers 13 residues. CDR1 is WNHNN, CDR2 SYGVQD, per germline (reference sequence). The CDR3 nucleotides are TGCGCCAGCAGTGGACAGGGGATCTACGAGCAGTACTTC. Protein sequence: CASSGQGIYEQYF.

The chain couples TRBV2 to TRBJ1-3; D call uncertain. CDR1 SNHLY and CDR2 FYNNEI come from the germline V gene. The CDR3 has 16 residues. The germline V and J ends were trimmed by 1 base and 8 bases, with 18 bases remaining between them. Here the CDR3 reads CASSEENTPPRYTIYF. The DNA for the CDR3 is TGTGCCAGCAGTGAAGAGAACACCCCCCCAAGGTACACCATATATTTT.

On this clone: The sample carries other DNA sequences with the same CDR3. The chain couples TRBV19 to TRBJ1-3; D is possibly TRBD1 (5 bases). Per germline, CDR1 LNHDA and CDR2 SQIVND (reference sequence). This CDR3 is 13 amino acids long. Deletions cut 6 bases from V and 2 bases from J, with 8 bases between. Here the CDR3 reads CASRTGPGNTIYF. In nucleotides, the CDR3 is TGTGCCAGTAGAACAGGACCTGGAAACACCATATATTTT.

The J gene is TRBJ2-1, the V gene TRBV27, with a weak D call TRBD2 (6 bases). The CDR3 covers 15 residues. Germline V gene data show CDR1 as MNHEY and CDR2 as SMNVEV (reference sequence). Trimming removed 6 bases at V and 3 bases at J, with 15 bases between. CDR3 region: CASSSGQILYNEQFF. The CDR3 nucleotides read TGTGCCAGCAGCAGCGGGCAGATCCTCTACAATGAGCAGTTCTTC.

This rearrangement joins TRBV10-3 to TRBJ2-1; D ambiguous. CDR3 size: 13 residues. With 1 base removed from V and 5 bases from J, the gap between germline ends came to 6 bases. In germline, CDR1 is ENHRY, CDR2 SYGVKD. The CDR3 DNA is TGTGCCATCAGTGAGTGGCAGGACAATGAGCAGTTCTTC. Protein: CAISEWQDNEQFF.

The rearrangement links TRBV30 to TRBJ2-7, with D uncertain. The length of the CDR3 is 11 residues. Germline lookup yields CDR1 GTSNPN and CDR2 SVGIG (reference sequence). Trimming stripped 5 bases from V and 4 bases from J, with 9 bases between. The CDR3, as DNA: TGTGCCTGGGGTAGGTTTTACGAGCAGTACTTC. Amino acids: CAWGRFYEQYF.

This clone came up once. Germline and junction disagree at one end, which may indicate a read error. The genes are TRBV7-7 and TRBJ2-2, with D unclear. There are 12 residues in the CDR3. In germline, CDR1 is SSHAT, CDR2 FNYEAQ (reference sequence). CDR3 protein: CASRSAAGELFF. The CDR3 DNA is TGTGCTAGCAGGTCGGCGGCCGGGGAGCTGTTTTTT.

The V and J genes are TRBV18 and TRBJ2-2; TRBD1 aligns across 7 bases. The germline gives CDR1 KGHSH, CDR2 LQKENI. The V gene end was trimmed by 1 base and the J gene end by 6 bases; junction bases not matched to a gene: 5. The CDR3 is made up of 15 amino acids. CDR3 sequence: CASSPQTGRAGELFF. The CDR3 DNA reads TGTGCCAGCTCACCACAGACAGGGCGGGCCGGGGAGCTGTTTTTT. The full variable domain, rest sourced from reference TRBV18 and TRBJ2-2, is NAGVMQNPRHLVRRRGQEARLRCSPMKGHSHVYWYRQLPEEGLKFMVYLQKENIIDESGMPKERFSAEFPKEGPSILRIQQVVRGDSAAYFCASSPQTGRAGELFFGEGSRLTVL.

The chain carries TRBV10-2 and TRBJ1-2; no reliable D call. The V and J ends lost 2 bases and 6 bases respectively, with 7 bases between them. The germline V gene has CDR1 WSHSY and CDR2 SAAADI. The CDR3 spans 12 residues. Written as DNA, the CDR3 is TGCGCCAGCAGTGAGGTTAGAGATGGCTACACCTTC. It codes for CASSEVRDGYTF.

The rearrangement uses TRBV30 and TRBJ1-5, with D maybe TRBD1 (5 bases). The germline V gene encodes CDR1 GTSNPN and CDR2 SVGIG (reference sequence). This CDR3 spans 12 amino acids. V dropped 3 bases and J dropped 8 bases, with 11 bases sitting between them. DNA for the CDR3: TGTGCCTGGAGCGGGACCTCAGAGCCCCAGCATTTT. Its protein product is CAWSGTSEPQHF.

The chain couples TRBV5-1 to TRBJ1-1; 9 bases agree with TRBD1. V trimming: 6 bases; J trimming: 2 bases; junction bases outside the gene matches: 5. CDR1 and CDR2 from the germline V gene are SGHRS and YFSETQ. The CDR3 is made up of 14 amino acids. CDR3 loop: CASKTGGVNTEAFF. The CDR3 DNA reads as TGCGCCAGCAAGACAGGGGGTGTTAACACTGAAGCTTTCTTT.

The chain has TRBV11-1 and TRBJ2-7; 10 bases fit TRBD1. This CDR3 has 14 residues. Losses at the gene ends were 7 bases for V and 4 bases for J; bases not matched to a gene: 7. CDR1 and CDR2 (germline): SGHAT, FQDESV (reference sequence). Here the CDR3 reads CASTVGQGFYEQYF. CDR3 nucleotides: TGTGCCAGCACCGTGGGACAGGGGTTTTACGAGCAGTACTTC.

V usage is TRBV30 and J usage is TRBJ2-3; D might be TRBD1 (5 bases). This CDR3 has 14 amino acids. V gave up 4 bases and J gave up 3 bases, with 14 bases separating them. CDR1 is GTSNPN, CDR2 SVGIG, per germline (reference sequence). CDR3 in DNA: TGTGCCTGGAACAATAGGGGCGGTACAGATACGCAGTATTTT. This encodes CAWNNRGGTDTQYF. The whole variable domain, filled in from reference TRBV30 and TRBJ2-3, reads SQTIHQWPATLVQPVGSPLSLECTVEGTSNPNLYWYRQAAGRGLQLLFYSVGIGQISSEVPQNLSASRPQDRQFILSSKKLLLSDSGFYLCAWNNRGGTDTQYFGPGTRLTVL.

This rearrangement joins TRBV2 to TRBJ2-1; 14 nucleotides line up with TRBD2. This CDR3 spans 17 amino acids. With 7 bases clipped from V and 2 bases from J, the junction kept 7 bases outside the gene matches. Germline loops: CDR1 SNHLY, CDR2 FYNNEI. In DNA form, the CDR3 reads TGTGCCAGCATGGGACTAGCGGGAGTGAGGGCCTACAATGAGCAGTTCTTC. It yields the protein CASMGLAGVRAYNEQFF.

This clone has just a few counts. The V call is TRBV5-1, the J call TRBJ1-2; D is undetermined. V shed 0 bases and J shed 2 bases, with 11 bases lying between them. There are 15 residues in the CDR3. The V gene's germline CDR1 is SGHRS and CDR2 YFSETQ. Written as DNA, the CDR3 is TGCGCCAGCAGCTTGGAGGCGGGCTCAAACTATGGCTACACCTTC. It encodes CASSLEAGSNYGYTF.

This chain uses TRBV4-1 with TRBJ1-2; 9 nucleotides align to TRBD1. This CDR3 comprises 15 residues. V shed 1 base, J shed 8 bases, and the junction held 8 bases outside the gene matches. The germline V gene has CDR1 MGHRA and CDR2 YSYEKL. The DNA for the CDR3 is TGCGCCAGCAGCCAAGTCCCGGGACAGGGTCAAGGCTACACCTTC. This sequence encodes CASSQVPGQGQGYTF.

This chain connects TRBV5-6 to TRBJ1-4, with a possible D match to TRBD1 (5 bases). There are 14 residues in the CDR3. Germline V gene sequence: CDR1 SGHDT, CDR2 YYEEEE. Trimming took off 4 bases at V and 5 bases at J, with 12 bases between the two ends. CDR3 coding DNA: TGTGCCAGCAGCCGGGACCCCCAGAATGAAAAACTGTTTTTT. This sequence encodes CASSRDPQNEKLFF.

The rearrangement joins TRBV13 to TRBJ1-2; the D gene is possibly TRBD1 (6 bases). CDR1 is PRHDT, CDR2 FYEKMQ, per germline (reference sequence). The CDR3 loop spans 15 amino acids. Trimming removed 0 bases from V and 4 bases from J, with 12 bases in between. DNA of the CDR3: TGTGCCAGCAGCTTAGGCGGCAGGACAGCCTATGGCTACACCTTC. It codes for CASSLGGRTAYGYTF.

This chain uses TRBV27 with TRBJ2-1, with D maybe TRBD2 (6 bases). The CDR3 runs 15 residues. Germline CDR1 and CDR2: MNHEY and SMNVEV (reference sequence). V lost 6 bases and J 5 bases, leaving 17 bases between the germline ends. Here the CDR3 DNA reads TGTGCCAGCAGCCTTTTCGGTAGCGGAGACAATGAGCAGTTCTTC. Amino acids: CASSLFGSGDNEQFF.

This clone occurred once. V is TRBV19 and J is TRBJ2-5; 8 nucleotides line up with TRBD1. V trimming: 4 bases; J trimming: 3 bases; junction bases outside the gene matches: 7. The CDR3 extends over 15 amino acids. In germline, CDR1 is LNHDA, CDR2 SQIVND (reference sequence). The CDR3 nucleotides read TGTGCCAGTAGTACCACAGGGGGAAGGAAAGAGACCCAGTACTTC. It specifies CASSTTGGRKETQYF.

This chain connects TRBV7-9 to TRBJ1-2; D is unresolved. This CDR3 region has 15 residues. V was cut by 1 base and J by 0 bases, with 9 bases left in between. Germline assignment: CDR1 SEHNR and CDR2 FQNEAQ (reference sequence). The CDR3 bases are TGTGCCAGCAGCTTAGTCGAGAGCCCTAACTATGGCTACACCTTC. Translating gives CASSLVESPNYGYTF.

The genes are TRBV5-1 and TRBJ1-1, with D uncertain. Germline CDR1 and CDR2: SGHRS and YFSETQ. The length of the CDR3 is 16 residues. With 3 bases removed from V and 5 bases from J, the gap between germline ends came to 20 bases. CDR3 in amino acids: CASSSSLLAHGTEAFF. CDR3 coding DNA: TGCGCCAGCAGCTCCAGCCTCTTAGCCCACGGTACTGAAGCTTTCTTT.

The chain has TRBV5-4 and TRBJ1-2, with no clear D. The length of the CDR3 is 12 residues. CDR1 and CDR2 from the germline V gene are SGHNT and YYREEE (reference sequence). V was cut by 3 bases and J by 6 bases, with 9 bases left in between. Here the CDR3 DNA reads TGTGCCAGCAGCTCCGTTAGAGATGGCTACACCTTC. This encodes CASSSVRDGYTF.

The rearrangement joins TRBV7-8 to TRBJ1-6, with no clear D. Germline values: CDR1 SGHVS, CDR2 FQNEAQ. This CDR3 region has 15 residues. Trimming left V 1 base short and J 7 bases short, with 11 bases between. CDR3 amino acids: CASSLGGSSNSPLHF. DNA for the CDR3: TGTGCCAGCAGCTTAGGTGGCAGCTCGAATTCACCCCTCCACTTT.

This sequence joins TRBV7-9 and TRBJ1-1; TRBD1 matches at 7 bases. CDR3 size: 14 residues. After removal of 1 base from V and 6 bases from J, the junction contained 5 bases not matched to a gene. The germline V gene encodes CDR1 SEHNR and CDR2 FQNEAQ (reference sequence). In DNA form, the CDR3 reads TGTGCCAGCAGCTTAGACAGGGGCGTTTCTGAAGCTTTCTTT. This gives the protein CASSLDRGVSEAFF.

This chain links TRBV9 with TRBJ2-5; 9 bases match TRBD2. J was trimmed by 4 bases and V by 2 bases; bases with no gene match: 6. Germline CDR1 and CDR2: SGDLS and YYNGEE. CDR3 length equals 15 residues. The CDR3 nucleotides read TGTGCCAGCAGCGTCGGGACTAGCCGTCGAGAGACCCAGTACTTC. Encoded protein: CASSVGTSRRETQYF.

The chain couples TRBV29-1 to TRBJ1-1, with 9 bases lining up with TRBD1. The trim removed 5 bases at V and 11 bases at J, leaving 12 bases unmatched. CDR1 is SQVTM and CDR2 is ANQGSEA in the germline V gene. The CDR3 is made up of 13 amino acids. The CDR3 loop reads CSVRGQGHWQAFF. CDR3 bases: TGCAGCGTTCGAGGACAGGGGCATTGGCAGGCTTTCTTT.